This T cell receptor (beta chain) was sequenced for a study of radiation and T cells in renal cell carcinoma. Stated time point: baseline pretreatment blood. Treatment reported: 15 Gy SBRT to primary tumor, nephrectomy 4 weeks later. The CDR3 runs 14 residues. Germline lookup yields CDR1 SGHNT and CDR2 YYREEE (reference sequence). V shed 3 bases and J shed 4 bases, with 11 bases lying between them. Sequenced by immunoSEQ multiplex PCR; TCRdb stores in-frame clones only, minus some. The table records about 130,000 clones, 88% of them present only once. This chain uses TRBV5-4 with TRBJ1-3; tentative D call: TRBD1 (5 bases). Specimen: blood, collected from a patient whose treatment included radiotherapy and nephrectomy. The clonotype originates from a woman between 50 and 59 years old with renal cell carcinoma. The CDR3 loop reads CASSSQGTGNTIYF. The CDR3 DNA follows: TGTGCCAGCAGCTCACAAGGGACCGGAAACACCATATATTTT.